Each of the 23 T cell receptor beta chains below was sequenced from the same sample in a study of blood T cell repertoires in COVID-19. TCRdb keeps only in-frame clones here, not all; method: immunoSEQ multiplex PCR. This table holds around 25,000 clones, 87% found once. The specimen was peripheral blood. The receptor set was obtained from a human donor with active COVID-19. The donor label of this sample is uncertain.

The chain has TRBV2 and TRBJ1-2; TRBD1 agrees at 7 bases. Germline V gives CDR1 SNHLY, CDR2 FYNNEI. The CDR3 totals 13 residues. J gave up 9 bases and V 3 bases, and 7 bases lay outside the gene matches. DNA of the CDR3: TGTGCCAGCAGTGAGGGCAGGGGGGAAAGCTACACCTTC. It codes for CASSEGRGESYTF.

This clone was recorded once. The chain carries TRBV5-1 and TRBJ2-3; TRBD1 matches 7 bases. The CDR3 consists of 15 residues. Germline-derived CDR1 and CDR2 are SGHRS and YFSETQ. The V and J ends lost 4 bases and 3 bases, in that order; junction bases with no gene match: 8. The CDR3 DNA is TGCGCCAGCAGCCTATCAGGGGGTGGGACAGATACGCAGTATTTT. Protein product: CASSLSGGGTDTQYF.

V usage is TRBV28 and J usage is TRBJ2-2; D not resolved. V was clipped by 3 bases and J by 1 base, with 3 bases between them. This CDR3 is 13 amino acids long. Germline assignment: CDR1 MDHEN and CDR2 SYDVKM. The CDR3 is CASSFQNTGELFF. The CDR3 DNA is TGTGCCAGCAGTTTCCAGAACACCGGGGAGCTGTTTTTT.

This chain connects TRBV30 to TRBJ1-1; D ambiguous. This CDR3 is 13 amino acids long. V lost 0 bases and J 1 base, leaving 6 bases between the germline ends. Looked up from germline, CDR1 is GTSNPN and CDR2 is SVGIG (reference sequence). This chain's CDR3 is CAWSVRENTEAFF. CDR3 bases: TGTGCCTGGAGTGTACGGGAGAACACTGAAGCTTTCTTT.

This clone was recorded once. In DNA, the CDR3 is TGCAGTGCTAGTAGGGACAGGAACACTGAAGCTTTCTTT. It is translated as CSASRDRNTEAFF. The V gene is TRBV20-1, the J gene TRBJ1-1, with TRBD1 matching 7 bases. The CDR3 has 13 residues. With V trimmed by 3 bases and J by 1 base, 2 bases remained unmatched. In germline, CDR1 is DFQATT, CDR2 SNEGSKA (reference sequence).

This clone is a singleton in its sample. Sequence at one end of the junction differs from germline and may be a read error. The V gene is TRBV7-7, the J gene TRBJ1-4, with TRBD1 as a possible D gene (6 bases). CDR1 and CDR2 from the germline V gene are SSHAT and FNYEAQ (reference sequence). The CDR3 loop spans 15 amino acids. CDR3 bases: TGTGCTAGCAGCTTAGGGGGACACTCTAATGAAAAACTGTTTTTT. Encoded protein: CASSLGGHSNEKLFF.

This chain joins TRBV4-1 and TRBJ1-5; 7 nucleotides match TRBD1. J lost 4 bases, V lost 3 bases, and 6 bases had no gene match. Germline CDR1 MGHRA, CDR2 YSYEKL. The CDR3 has 15 residues. The CDR3 nucleotides are TGCGCCAGCAGCCATGACGGGACAGCAAATCAGCCCCAGCATTTT. Translated: CASSHDGTANQPQHF.

The chain joins TRBV19 to TRBJ2-5; 8 nucleotides line up with TRBD2. With V trimmed by 7 bases and J by 5 bases, 9 bases remained unmatched. Germline loops: CDR1 LNHDA, CDR2 SQIVND (reference sequence). The CDR3 length is 14 residues. CDR3 sequence: CASKDGRAEETQYF. The CDR3 DNA is TGTGCCAGTAAGGACGGGAGGGCCGAGGAGACCCAGTACTTC.

This rearrangement joins TRBV3-1 (or the pseudogene TRBV3-2) to TRBJ2-7, with D possibly being TRBD1 (6 bases). Germline V gene data show CDR1 as LGHDT and CDR2 as YNNKEL (reference sequence). This CDR3 comprises 14 residues. The V end was cut by 1 base, the J end by 2 bases, with 9 bases between. CDR3 residues: CASSQGQVTYEQYF. The CDR3 nucleotides are TGTGCCAGCAGCCAAGGACAGGTAACCTACGAGCAGTACTTC.

The chain couples TRBV4-3 to TRBJ2-7; 10 bases align to TRBD2. Germline V gene lookup returns CDR1 LGHNA and CDR2 YSLEER. The CDR3 has 17 residues. With 0 bases clipped from V and 1 base from J, the junction kept 6 bases outside the gene matches. In DNA, the CDR3 is TGCGCCAGCAGCCAAGATTTAGCGGGAGGATCTTCCTACGAGCAGTACTTC. Protein sequence: CASSQDLAGGSSYEQYF.

The gene calls are TRBV18 and TRBJ1-1, with D hard to call. This CDR3 has 13 residues. CDR1 is KGHSH, CDR2 LQKENI, per germline. Deletions cut 2 bases from V and 0 bases from J, with 4 bases between. The chain's CDR3 is CASSPSLNTEAFF. In nucleotides, the CDR3 is TGTGCCAGCTCACCAAGCCTGAACACTGAAGCTTTCTTT.

This rearrangement joins TRBV12-5 to TRBJ2-2; maybe TRBD2 (7 bases). The V and J ends lost 3 bases and 5 bases respectively, with 13 bases between them. The CDR3 runs to 15 residues. The germline V gene encodes CDR1 LGHNT and CDR2 FRNRAP. The CDR3 is CASGFEGGLTGELFF. In DNA form, the CDR3 reads TGTGCTAGTGGTTTCGAGGGGGGGCTTACCGGGGAGCTGTTTTTT.

This clone was seen just once. The chain uses TRBV14 and TRBJ2-7, with TRBD2 as a possible D gene (6 bases). Germline lookup yields CDR1 SGHDN and CDR2 FVKESK. CDR3 length: 14 residues. V was clipped by 1 base and J by 3 bases, with 10 bases between them. CDR3 in amino acids: CASSQGLGIYEQYF. The CDR3 DNA sequence: TGTGCCAGCAGCCAAGGACTAGGGATCTACGAGCAGTACTTC. The full variable domain, its missing parts supplied by reference TRBV14 and TRBJ2-7, is EAGVTQFPSHSVIEKGQTVTLRCDPISGHDNLYWYRRVMGKEIKFLLHFVKESKQDESGMPNNRFLAERTGGTYSTLKVQPAELEDSGVYFCASSQGLGIYEQYFGPGTRLTVT.

The gene calls are TRBV11-1 and TRBJ2-3; TRBD2 agrees at 10 bases. V shed 5 bases and J 2 bases; nucleotides not matched to a gene: 4. The CDR3 runs to 15 residues. Germline lookup yields CDR1 SGHAT and CDR2 FQDESV (reference sequence). CDR3 sequence reads: CASSDLAGVTDTQYF. For the CDR3, the DNA is TGTGCCAGCAGCGACCTAGCGGGGGTCACAGATACGCAGTATTTT.

CDR3 loop: CASSLAGGEGYTF. The CDR3 DNA sequence: TGTGCCAGCAGCTTAGCCGGAGGAGAGGGCTACACCTTC. This chain connects TRBV11-1 to TRBJ1-2; the D is unclear. This CDR3 has 13 residues. CDR1 is SGHAT, CDR2 FQDESV, per germline (reference sequence). V was trimmed by 0 bases and J by 8 bases, leaving 10 bases between them.

V is TRBV5-5 and J is TRBJ2-1, with 12 bases lining up with TRBD2. This CDR3 is built from 13 residues. V trimming: 1 base; J trimming: 10 bases; junction bases outside the gene matches: 0. CDR1 and CDR2 (germline): SGHKS, YYEKEE (reference sequence). The CDR3 DNA follows: TGTGCCAGCAGCTTGACTAGCGGGGGGGAGCAGTTCTTC. This gives the protein CASSLTSGGEQFF.

This rearrangement joins TRBV5-4 to TRBJ2-7, with D maybe TRBD1 (5 bases). The V end lost 2 bases, the J end lost 1 base, and 7 bases lay between the germline ends. CDR1 and CDR2 (germline): SGHNT, YYREEE (reference sequence). The CDR3 extends over 13 amino acids. CDR3 DNA: TGTGCCAGCAGCTTAGGGGAATCCTACGAGCAGTACTTC. This translates into CASSLGESYEQYF.

The rearrangement links TRBV19 to TRBJ2-5; D is perhaps TRBD1 (6 bases). The CDR3 has 14 amino acids. In germline, CDR1 is LNHDA, CDR2 SQIVND (reference sequence). V lost 5 bases and J lost 4, with 14 bases in between. The CDR3 spells CASSSRGRGETQYF. The CDR3 DNA reads as TGTGCCAGTAGTTCCCGCGGCAGGGGAGAGACCCAGTACTTC. The full variable domain, with the rest looked up from reference TRBV19 and TRBJ2-5, is DGGITQSPKYLFRKEGQNVTLSCEQNLNHDAMYWYRQDPGQGLRLIYYSQIVNDFQKGDIAEGYSVSREKKESFPLTVTSAQKNPTAFYLCASSSRGRGETQYFGPGTRLLVL.

This clone ranks as large. Within the sample, other DNA sequences also encode this same CDR3. The genes are TRBV9 and TRBJ1-1; 8 bases match TRBD1. The V gene end was trimmed by 4 bases and the J gene end by 3 bases; junction bases not matched to a gene: 5. Germline V lookup: CDR1 SGDLS, CDR2 YYNGEE. The CDR3 loop spans 14 amino acids. The DNA of the CDR3 is TGTGCCAGCAGCCTAGGACAGGGACACACTGAAGCTTTCTTT. It translates to CASSLGQGHTEAFF. Full variable domain (missing parts from reference TRBV9 and TRBJ1-1): DSGVTQTPKHLITATGQRVTLRCSPRSGDLSVYWYQQSLDQGLQFLIQYYNGEERAKGNILERFSAQQFPDLHSELNLSSLELGDSALYFCASSLGQGHTEAFFGQGTRLTVV.

The chain couples TRBV4-1 to TRBJ2-1; 16 bases match TRBD2. V shed 4 bases, J shed 9 bases, and the junction held 6 bases outside the gene matches. Looked up from germline, CDR1 is MGHRA and CDR2 is YSYEKL. The CDR3 spans 16 residues. As DNA, the CDR3 is TGCGCCAGCAGCCCCGGGACTAGCGGGGGGGACCTTGAGCAGTTCTTC. This codes for CASSPGTSGGDLEQFF.

This rearrangement joins TRBV5-8 to TRBJ1-1; TRBD1 is a possible D gene (5 bases). Trimming pared 5 bases from V and 0 bases from J, leaving 14 bases between. Germline V gene lookup returns CDR1 SGHTS and CDR2 YDEGEE. The CDR3 length is 15 residues. The CDR3 spells CASSQGVPMNTEAFF. DNA of the CDR3: TGTGCCAGCAGTCAAGGGGTCCCAATGAACACTGAAGCTTTCTTT. Full variable domain (remainder filled in from reference TRBV5-8 and TRBJ1-1): EAGVTQSPTHLIKTRGQQATLRCSPISGHTSVYWYQQALGLGLQFLLWYDEGEERNRGNFPPRFSGRQFPNYSSELNVNALELEDSALYLCASSQGVPMNTEAFFGQGTRLTVV.

J is TRBJ2-5 and V is TRBV9; unclear D gene. The CDR3 is 16 amino acids. Germline V gene data show CDR1 as SGDLS and CDR2 as YYNGEE. Trimming removed 4 bases at V and 5 bases at J, with 21 bases between. CDR3 protein: CASSPAIGQTQETQYF. The CDR3 DNA sequence: TGTGCCAGCAGCCCTGCGATTGGGCAGACCCAGGAGACCCAGTACTTC.

V gene TRBV30 combines with J gene TRBJ2-2, with 8 bases lining up with TRBD2. J was trimmed by 6 bases and V by 0 bases; bases with no gene match: 18. From germline, CDR1 is GTSNPN and CDR2 SVGIG (reference sequence). The CDR3 is 19 amino acids. This chain's CDR3 is CAWSVVRLAGGGGAGELFF. In nucleotides, the CDR3 is TGTGCCTGGAGTGTTGTCAGACTAGCCGGGGGGGGCGGGGCCGGGGAGCTGTTTTTT.